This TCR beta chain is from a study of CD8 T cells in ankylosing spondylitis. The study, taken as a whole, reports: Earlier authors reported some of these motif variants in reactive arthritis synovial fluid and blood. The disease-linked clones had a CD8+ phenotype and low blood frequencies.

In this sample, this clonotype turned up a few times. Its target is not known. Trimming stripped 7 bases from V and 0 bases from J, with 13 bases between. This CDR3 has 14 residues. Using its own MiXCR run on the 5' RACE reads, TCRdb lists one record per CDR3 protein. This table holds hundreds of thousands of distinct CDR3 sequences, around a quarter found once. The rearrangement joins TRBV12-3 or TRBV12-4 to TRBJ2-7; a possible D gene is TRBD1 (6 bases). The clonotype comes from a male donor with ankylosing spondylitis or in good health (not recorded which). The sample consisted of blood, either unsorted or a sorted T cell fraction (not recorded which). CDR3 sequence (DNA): TGTGCCAGCACCCAAGGACAGCGCTCCTACGAGCAGTACTTC. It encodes CASTQGQRSYEQYF.